This T cell receptor beta chain appears in the sequencing data of a study of blood T cell repertoires in COVID-19 (dated by TCRdb to the early 2020s). Turning to the overall study: Samples covering the acute and convalescent phases of COVID-19 were provided by collaborators in the United States, Italy and Spain. The material from the prospective study consisted of cDNA or gDNA derived from T cells, B-cell-depleted T cells, or PBMCs. The dataset comprised deeply sampled blood TCRbeta repertoires from subjects exposed to, actively infected with, or recovered from COVID-19. The repertoires were released in a freely available public database intended as a resource for research on the immune response to SARS-CoV-2. Samples were obtained from the ongoing ImmuneRACE study (first 160 participants) and from about 1,300 subjects provided by 6 global collaborators. Sample metadata almost always included a de-identified subject ID, COVID-19 status, age in years and sex. Where available, HLA class I and class II types were obtained from metadata supplied by the sample provider rather than from assay-based typing.

In Seattle, one collaborating source enrolled patients while the infection was active and tracked those patients longitudinally over the course of disease. Whole blood was collected in K2EDTA tubes by collaborating institutions according to the institutions' own protocols. Collaborator samples were shipped for TCRbeta analysis as frozen whole blood, isolated PBMCs, or DNA extracted from either sample type. Study-wide conclusions, independent of this receptor: Clinical and demographic metadata were provided uncurated, with the amount varying by source and participant.

About this clone itself: Which antigen it targets is not known. Nothing much larger sits one base from this clone, and base qualities are not available.

TCRbeta CDR3 regions were amplified from genomic DNA by means of the immunoSEQ Assay, a bias-controlled multiplex PCR. Under the source paper's analysis protocol: Nucleated cell counts per sample were estimated from amplification of reference gene primers within the assay. To quantify the absolute abundance of each unique TCRbeta CDR3 rearrangement, sequence reads were collapsed and filtered. Productive Simpson clonality was computed per sample as the square root of Simpson's diversity index over productive rearrangements. In its TCRdb copy, this immuneACCESS table keeps in-frame sequences only and misses some clones. Where compared with another copy, unresolved V genes explain less than half of these, and the others have no known cause. The DNA gave D and trimming, while V, J and clone size come from that table. Within this sample are 200,000 or so clones, with just under 85% of them counted one time only. The top ten clones comprise approximately 0.9% of the sample.

According to the germline V gene, CDR1 reads MDHEN and CDR2 reads SYDVKM. Reading from cysteine to phenylalanine, the CDR3 counts 15 amino acids. This entry keeps only the CDR3 DNA: 45 bases, framed from base 1. Sequenced input: peripheral blood. This chain is built from TRBV28 and TRBJ2-7; TRBD2 lines up with 10 middle nucleotides. Judging by the DNA end, TRBJ2-1 fits better; the J call may be wrong. This TCR came from a man aged 55 to 70 with COVID-19, enrolled during active disease. The CDR3 region reads CASSPTSGAYNEQFF. The nucleotide sequence is given as TGTGCCAGCAGTCCCACTAGCGGGGCATACAATGAGCAGTTCTTC.